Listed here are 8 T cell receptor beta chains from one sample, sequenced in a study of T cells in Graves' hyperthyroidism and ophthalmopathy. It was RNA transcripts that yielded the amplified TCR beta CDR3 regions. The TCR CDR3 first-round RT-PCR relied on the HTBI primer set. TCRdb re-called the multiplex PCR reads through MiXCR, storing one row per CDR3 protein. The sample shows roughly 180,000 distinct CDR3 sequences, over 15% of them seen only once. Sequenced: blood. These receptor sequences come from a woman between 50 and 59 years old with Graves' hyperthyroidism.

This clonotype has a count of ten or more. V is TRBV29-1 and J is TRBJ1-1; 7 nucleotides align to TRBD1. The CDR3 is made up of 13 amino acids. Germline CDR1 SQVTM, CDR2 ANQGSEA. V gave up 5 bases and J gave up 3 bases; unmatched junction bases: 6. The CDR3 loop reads CSVKGQIYTEAFF. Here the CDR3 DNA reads TGCAGCGTTAAGGGACAGATATACACTGAAGCTTTCTTT.

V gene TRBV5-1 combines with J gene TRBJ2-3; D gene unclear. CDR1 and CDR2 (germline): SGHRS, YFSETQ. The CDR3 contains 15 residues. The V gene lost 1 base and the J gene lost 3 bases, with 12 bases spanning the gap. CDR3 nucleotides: TGCGCCAGCAGCTTGAGTCTAGATAGTACAGATACGCAGTATTTT. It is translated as CASSLSLDSTDTQYF. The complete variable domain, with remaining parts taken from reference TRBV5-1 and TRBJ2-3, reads KAGVTQTPRYLIKTRGQQVTLSCSPISGHRSVSWYQQTPGQGLQFLFEYFSETQRNKGNFPGRFSGRQFSNSRSEMNVSTLELGDSALYLCASSLSLDSTDTQYFGPGTRLTVL.

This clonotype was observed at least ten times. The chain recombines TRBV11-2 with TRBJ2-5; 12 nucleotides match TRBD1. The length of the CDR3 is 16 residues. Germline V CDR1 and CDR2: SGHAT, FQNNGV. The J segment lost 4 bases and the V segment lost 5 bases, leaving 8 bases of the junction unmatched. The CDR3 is CASSPTGTGGRETQYF. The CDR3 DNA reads TGTGCCAGCAGCCCAACCGGGACAGGGGGCAGAGAGACCCAGTACTTC.

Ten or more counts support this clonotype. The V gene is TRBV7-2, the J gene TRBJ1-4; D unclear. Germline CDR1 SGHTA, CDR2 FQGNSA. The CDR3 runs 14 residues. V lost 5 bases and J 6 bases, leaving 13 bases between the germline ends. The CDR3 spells CASSRRRWDEKLFF. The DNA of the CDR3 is TGTGCCAGCAGCCGTCGACGGTGGGATGAAAAACTGTTTTTT.

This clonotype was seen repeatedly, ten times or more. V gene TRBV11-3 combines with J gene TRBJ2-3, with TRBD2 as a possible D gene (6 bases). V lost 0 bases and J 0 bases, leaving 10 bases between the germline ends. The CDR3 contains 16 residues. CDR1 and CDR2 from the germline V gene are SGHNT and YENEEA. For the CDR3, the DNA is TGTGCCAGCAGCTTAGATATAAGCGGGAGCACAGATACGCAGTATTTT. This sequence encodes CASSLDISGSTDTQYF. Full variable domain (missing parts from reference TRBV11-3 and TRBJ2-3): EAGVVQSPRYKIIEKKQPVAFWCNPISGHNTLYWYLQNLGQGPELLIRYENEEAVDDSQLPKDRFSAERLKGVDSTLKIQPAELGDSAVYLCASSLDISGSTDTQYFGPGTRLTVL.

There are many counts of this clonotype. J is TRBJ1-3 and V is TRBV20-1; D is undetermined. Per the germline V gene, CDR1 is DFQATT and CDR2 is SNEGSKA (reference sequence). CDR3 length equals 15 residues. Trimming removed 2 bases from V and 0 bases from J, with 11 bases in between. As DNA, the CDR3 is TGCAGTGCTAGAAGTATCGGGGTCTCTGGAAACACCATATATTTT. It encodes CSARSIGVSGNTIYF.

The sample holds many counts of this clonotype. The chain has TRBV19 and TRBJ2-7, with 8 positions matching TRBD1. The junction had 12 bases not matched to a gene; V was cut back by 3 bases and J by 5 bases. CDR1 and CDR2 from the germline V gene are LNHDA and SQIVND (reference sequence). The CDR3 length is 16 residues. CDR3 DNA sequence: TGTGCCAGTAGTATCGGACAGGGTGTGAGGCGGGACGAGCAGTACTTC. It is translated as CASSIGQGVRRDEQYF.

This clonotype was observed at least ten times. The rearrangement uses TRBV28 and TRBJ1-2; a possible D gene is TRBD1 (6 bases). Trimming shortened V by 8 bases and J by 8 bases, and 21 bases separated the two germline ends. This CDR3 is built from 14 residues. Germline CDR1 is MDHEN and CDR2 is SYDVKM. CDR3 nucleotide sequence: TGTGCCAGCGGGGCCCTGGGGGCGCAAGACGGCTACACCTTC. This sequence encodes CASGALGAQDGYTF.